These 5 T cell receptor beta chains originate from one sample sequenced in a study of regulatory T cells in long-lasting Graves disease. Researchers made TCR beta libraries by using iRepertoire HTBI primers and running Arm-PCR on CDR3 regions. TCRdb independently ran MiXCR on the multiplex PCR reads; one entry per CDR3 protein. The data hold 500,000 to 800,000 distinct CDR3 sequences, with about 30% observed a single time. The time point is: persistent/refractory GD, antithyroid drugs over 5 years with positive TRAb. Following extraction of RNA from PBMCs, that RNA was used to make the TCR library. The input for sequencing was peripheral blood mononuclear cells (PBMCs), taken when the disease was refractory, from a patient treated with antithyroid drugs. The receptors here all came from a female donor with Graves disease.

The chain joins TRBV25-1 to TRBJ2-2; the D is unclear. The CDR3 sequence is 15 residues long. Germline values: CDR1 MGHDK, CDR2 SYGVNS. V was clipped by 3 bases and J by 0 bases, with 8 bases between them. CDR3 in amino acids: CASSDRIANTGELFF. As DNA, the CDR3 is TGTGCCAGCAGTGACAGAATAGCGAACACCGGGGAGCTGTTTTTT.

This clonotype was found many times. V gene TRBV28 combines with J gene TRBJ1-5; D gene uncertain. Germline values: CDR1 MDHEN, CDR2 SYDVKM. This CDR3 is 15 amino acids long. V dropped 6 bases and J dropped 4 bases, with 16 bases sitting between them. DNA of the CDR3: TGTGCCAGCAGCTCCCGCCCAGGTGGGAATCAGCCCCAGCATTTT. Protein sequence: CASSSRPGGNQPQHF.

The gene calls are TRBV20-1 and TRBJ1-2; D is possibly TRBD1 (6 bases). CDR3 length equals 13 residues. Trimming took off 6 bases at V and 0 bases at J, with 11 bases between the two ends. The germline V gene has CDR1 DFQATT and CDR2 SNEGSKA (reference sequence). CDR3 loop: CSAVRGANYGYTF. CDR3 bases: TGCAGTGCAGTTAGGGGGGCTAACTATGGCTACACCTTC.

The DNA for the CDR3 is TGCAGTGCTAGAGCTGGGGGGACCCTGACTTCTGGGACCCAGTACTTC. It specifies CSARAGGTLTSGTQYF. The chain uses TRBV20-1 and TRBJ2-5, with D perhaps matching TRBD2 (6 bases). The CDR3 is 16 residues long. The ends were cut back, 1 base at V and 7 bases at J, with 22 bases in the middle. The V gene's germline CDR1 is DFQATT and CDR2 SNEGSKA (reference sequence).

This chain's CDR3 is CASSENRGSGANVLTF. The CDR3 nucleotides read TGTGCCAGCAGTGAGAACAGGGGCTCCGGGGCCAACGTCCTGACTTTC. V and J are TRBV6-1 and TRBJ2-6, with 7 positions matching TRBD1. The CDR3 covers 16 residues. J gave up 4 bases and V 3 bases, and 6 bases lay outside the gene matches. Germline CDR1 and CDR2: MNHNS and SASEGT.